The source of this T cell receptor (beta chain) is a study of blood T cell repertoires in COVID-19. Authors' processing steps: Quantification of nucleated cells was approximated via reference gene primer amplification. This table comes from immunoSEQ multiplex PCR, and its TCRdb copy is limited to in-frame clones, with some not included. D and trimming come from the DNA, and the V and J calls and clone size come from that table. This table has some 180,000 clones, around nine tenths appearing once. V was clipped by 5 bases and J by 0 bases, with 5 bases between them. Germline values: CDR1 MNHNY, CDR2 SVGAGI (reference sequence). This CDR3 spans 12 amino acids.

The sample taken for sequencing was peripheral blood. The clonotype was recovered from a woman of 80 years or more with COVID-19, enrolled during active disease. The rearrangement links TRBV6-6 to TRBJ2-7; the D is unclear. The CDR3 DNA is TGTGCCAGCAGTCCCAGCTCCTACGAGCAGTACTTC. Its translation: CASSPSSYEQYF.